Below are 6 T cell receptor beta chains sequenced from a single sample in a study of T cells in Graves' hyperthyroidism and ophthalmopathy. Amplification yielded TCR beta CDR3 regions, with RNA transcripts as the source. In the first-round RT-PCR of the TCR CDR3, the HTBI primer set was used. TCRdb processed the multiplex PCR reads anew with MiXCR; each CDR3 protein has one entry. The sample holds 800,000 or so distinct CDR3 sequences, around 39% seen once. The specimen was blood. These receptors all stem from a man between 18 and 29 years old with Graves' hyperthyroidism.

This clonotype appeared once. CDR3 residues: CSVGREGSYYEQYF. The CDR3 DNA sequence: TGCAGCGTTGGCAGGGAGGGGTCCTACTACGAGCAGTACTTC. V is TRBV29-1 and J is TRBJ2-7, with 7 positions matching TRBD2. Unmatched junction bases numbered 9, after V lost 4 bases and J lost 3 bases. CDR1 and CDR2 (germline): SQVTM, ANQGSEA. This CDR3 is built from 14 residues.

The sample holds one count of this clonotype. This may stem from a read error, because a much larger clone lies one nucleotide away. The CDR3 sequence: CASSSPDQETQYF. Written as DNA, the CDR3 is TGTGCCAGCAGCTCCCCGGACCAAGAGACCCAGTACTTC. The genes are TRBV12-3 or TRBV12-4 and TRBJ2-5; no reliable D call. CDR3 length: 13 residues. Trimming left V 6 bases short and J 0 bases short, with 8 bases between.

CDR3 in amino acids: CSARIMNTEAFF. In DNA form, the CDR3 reads TGCAGTGCTAGGATCATGAACACTGAAGCTTTCTTT. The chain is built from TRBV20-1 and TRBJ1-1; D unresolved. The CDR3 has 12 residues. Germline V gene data show CDR1 as DFQATT and CDR2 as SNEGSKA (reference sequence). Trimming removed 3 bases from V and 0 bases from J, with 5 bases in between.

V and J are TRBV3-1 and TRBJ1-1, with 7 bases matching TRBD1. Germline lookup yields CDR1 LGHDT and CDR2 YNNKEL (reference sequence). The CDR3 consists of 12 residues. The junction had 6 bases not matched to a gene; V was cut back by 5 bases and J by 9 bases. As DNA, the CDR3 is TGTGCCAGCAGCGATCCGGGACAGCAAGCTTTCTTT. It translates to CASSDPGQQAFF.

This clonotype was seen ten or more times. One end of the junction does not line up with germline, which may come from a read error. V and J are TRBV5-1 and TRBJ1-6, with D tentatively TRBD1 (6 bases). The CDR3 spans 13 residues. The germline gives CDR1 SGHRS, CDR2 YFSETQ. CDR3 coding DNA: TGTGCCAGCAGCTTAGCAGGGGATTCACCCCTCCACTTT. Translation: CASSLAGDSPLHF.

Written as DNA, the CDR3 is TGTGCCAGCAGCCAAGAATCAAGCAGCTTGTCCATCTCCTACGAGCAGTACTTC. This gives the protein CASSQESSSLSISYEQYF. The chain couples TRBV4-2 to TRBJ2-7; the D is unclear. CDR1 and CDR2 (germline): LGHNA, YNFKEQ. The CDR3 length is 18 residues. V was cut by 0 bases and J by 0 bases, with 18 bases left in between.